This T cell receptor beta chain was sequenced in a study of blood T cell repertoires in COVID-19. The overall study: The analysed material was cDNA or gDNA that came from T cells, B-cell-depleted T cells, or PBMCs.

Sequenced by immunoSEQ multiplex PCR; TCRdb stores in-frame clones only, minus some. The table shows about 70,000 clones, with more than 80% occurring only once. V gave up 0 bases and J gave up 0 bases; unmatched junction bases: 2. CDR1 SGHAT and CDR2 FQNNGV come from the germline V gene. This CDR3 has 16 amino acids. This clone was seen only a few times. This receptor was taken from an older man with acute or convalescent COVID-19. Specimen: peripheral blood. The rearrangement links TRBV11-2 to TRBJ2-1; 7 bases are shared with TRBD2. The CDR3 DNA sequence: TGTGCCAGCAGCTTAGAACCGGGGGGCTCCTACAATGAGCAGTTCTTC. Translated: CASSLEPGGSYNEQFF. Complete variable domain (other parts from reference TRBV11-2 and TRBJ2-1): EAGVAQSPRYKIIEKRQSVAFWCNPISGHATLYWYQQILGQGPKLLIQFQNNGVVDDSQLPKDRFSAERLKGVDSTLKIQPAKLEDSAVYLCASSLEPGGSYNEQFFGPGTRLTVL.